This T cell receptor beta chain was observed in a study of T-cell reconstitution after alpha-beta-depleted transplantation in children. Study conclusions and caveats: There were some patients whose high TCRbeta diversity at day 60 came from surviving recipient T cells and thymic progenitors. At around two months after transplant, the alpha-beta T cells were reportedly derived from several hundred expanded clones that came from non-depleted graft cells. Most T-cell counts and diversity one year after the transplant came from T cells that were newly produced.

Unique molecular identifiers tagged the TCRbeta library. Via MiXCR, TCRdb re-called the PCR reads, giving one row per CDR3 protein. The sample lists fewer than 4,500 distinct CDR3 sequences; roughly a quarter were seen once. CDR1 is LNHNV and CDR2 is YYDKDF in the germline V gene (reference sequence). This CDR3 is 11 amino acids long. A note on this clonotype: Antigen unknown.

The clonotype originates from a boy under three years old who had a stem cell transplant for acute myeloid leukemia, so the T cells may come from the graft donor. The material was PBMCs, mostly from graft donor cells, obtained 60 days after TCRalphabeta/CD19-depleted stem cell transplant. The J gene is TRBJ2-3, the V gene TRBV15; D is uncertain. The CDR3 region is CVVLGTDTQYF. The CDR3, as DNA: TGTGTCGTCTTGGGGACAGATACGCAGTATTTT.